The 31 T cell receptor beta chains reported below all come from one sample, sequenced in a study of control samples from healthy donors and cancer patients. Data came from immunoSEQ multiplex PCR; TCRdb stores just in-frame clones and leaves some out. Of roughly 450,000 clones listed, more than 80% are singletons. Specimen: PBMCs. These receptors all stem from a man in his forties with head and neck cancer.

This clone came up a few times. The chain recombines TRBV30 with TRBJ1-2; the D gene is possibly TRBD1 (5 bases). V was pared by 0 bases and J by 2 bases, with 13 bases between. CDR3 length equals 15 residues. Germline CDR1 and CDR2: GTSNPN and SVGIG (reference sequence). The CDR3 sequence is CAWSVLAGTNYGYTF. CDR3 bases: TGTGCCTGGAGTGTCTTGGCAGGGACGAACTATGGCTACACCTTC.

The CDR3 coding sequence is TGTGCCAGCAGTTACACCCAGGGGGCTGGGGCCAACGTCCTGACTTTC. Translating gives CASSYTQGAGANVLTF. The gene calls are TRBV6-6 and TRBJ2-6; 7 positions agree with TRBD1. V gave up 2 bases and J gave up 2 bases; unmatched junction bases: 3. CDR1 is MNHNY and CDR2 is SVGAGI in the germline V gene (reference sequence). This CDR3 contains 16 residues.

Only one count was recorded for this clone. This sequence joins TRBV6-2 or TRBV6-3 and TRBJ2-1; 8 bases line up with TRBD1. The CDR3 is made up of 14 amino acids. V was pared by 2 bases and J by 10 bases, with 7 bases of the junction left unmatched. In germline, CDR1 is MNHEY, CDR2 SVGEGT. The CDR3 here is CASSYRTGREEQFF. The CDR3 DNA reads TGTGCCAGCAGTTACCGGACAGGGAGAGAAGAGCAGTTCTTC.

The sample holds one count of this clone. The J gene is TRBJ1-1, the V gene TRBV7-3, with D unclear. CDR1 SGHTA and CDR2 FQGTGA come from the germline V gene. This CDR3 spans 13 amino acids. V lost 2 bases and J 5 bases, leaving 9 bases between the germline ends. The DNA for the CDR3 is TGTGCCAGCAGCTTATTGTCTCAAACTGAAGCTTTCTTT. It translates to CASSLLSQTEAFF.

This clone appeared once. V gene TRBV6-2 or TRBV6-3 combines with J gene TRBJ2-5, with a weak D call TRBD1 (5 bases). Between the trimmed V and J ends, which lost 2 bases and 3 bases, there was a span of 10 bases. The CDR3 sequence is 14 residues long. CDR1 and CDR2 from the germline V gene are MNHEY and SVGEGT. The CDR3 region has the DNA TGTGCCAGCAGTTACCTTGAGACAGAAGAGACCCAGTACTTC. Its translation is CASSYLETEETQYF.

This chain uses TRBV28 with TRBJ1-2; 8 bases are shared with TRBD1. This CDR3 region has 16 residues. Germline V CDR1 and CDR2: MDHEN, SYDVKM. The junction had 6 bases not matched to a gene; V was cut back by 3 bases and J by 0 bases. The chain's CDR3 is CASSLAGGDSNYGYTF. The CDR3, as DNA: TGTGCCAGCAGTTTGGCAGGGGGCGACTCTAACTATGGCTACACCTTC.

The V and J genes are TRBV5-6 and TRBJ2-1; D gene uncertain. V lost 4 bases to trimming and J lost 6 bases, with 8 bases between them. This CDR3 spans 12 amino acids. The germline CDR1 and CDR2 sequences are SGHDT and YYEEEE. The CDR3 is CASSQRSNEQFF. The CDR3 bases are TGTGCCAGCAGCCAAAGAAGCAATGAGCAGTTCTTC.

The CDR3 bases are TGCGCCAGCAGCCAACCAGGGGGTTGGAATGAGCAGTTCTTC. Translation: CASSQPGGWNEQFF. V and J are TRBV4-3 and TRBJ2-1; 7 positions match TRBD1. This CDR3 has 14 amino acids. V shed 2 bases, J shed 7 bases, and the junction held 5 bases outside the gene matches. Germline values: CDR1 LGHNA, CDR2 YSLEER.

The chain recombines TRBV6-5 with TRBJ2-7, with TRBD1 as a possible D gene (6 bases). Trimming took 4 bases from V and 3 from J, leaving 10 bases between them. Germline V gene data show CDR1 as MNHEY and CDR2 as SVGAGI. This CDR3 comprises 13 residues. The CDR3 region is CASSSDSYYEQYF. The CDR3 DNA is TGTGCCAGCAGTTCGGACAGTTACTACGAGCAGTACTTC.

The CDR3 region is CASSGERERWDGTDTQYF. CDR3 DNA: TGTGCCAGCAGCGGGGAGCGGGAGAGGTGGGATGGGACAGATACGCAGTATTTT. The chain links TRBV9 to TRBJ2-3, with 8 bases that match TRBD2. CDR3 size: 18 residues. Unmatched junction bases numbered 15, after V lost 3 bases and J lost 3 bases. Per germline, CDR1 SGDLS and CDR2 YYNGEE.

The genes are TRBV4-3 and TRBJ1-2; D unresolved. The V gene lost 1 base and the J gene lost 8 bases, with 20 bases spanning the gap. Germline CDR1 and CDR2: LGHNA and YSLEER. CDR3 length: 16 residues. The CDR3 loop reads CASSQVSNPSLRGYTF. CDR3 bases: TGCGCCAGCAGCCAAGTTAGTAACCCCTCTCTGCGCGGCTACACCTTC.

The gene calls are TRBV19 and TRBJ1-5; a possible D gene is TRBD1 (5 bases). Trimming stripped 8 bases from V and 11 bases from J, with 19 bases between. The germline V gene has CDR1 LNHDA and CDR2 SQIVND (reference sequence). This CDR3 is built from 13 residues. In DNA, the CDR3 is TGTGCCAGTTCCCTTTTCGGGGGGGAGACCCAGCATTTT. Translating it yields CASSLFGGETQHF.

The V gene is TRBV5-8, the J gene TRBJ2-2, with 8 positions matching TRBD2. The CDR3 loop spans 15 amino acids. V was pared by 0 bases and J by 4 bases, with 2 bases of the junction left unmatched. In germline, CDR1 is SGHTS, CDR2 YDEGEE. CDR3 region: CASSLASGGTGELFF. The CDR3 nucleotides are TGTGCCAGCAGCTTGGCCAGCGGGGGCACCGGGGAGCTGTTTTTT.

This rearrangement joins TRBV7-2 to TRBJ1-4; D perhaps matches TRBD1 (5 bases). The CDR3 has 15 amino acids. V gave up 5 bases and J gave up 4 bases, with 14 bases separating them. Germline V gene lookup returns CDR1 SGHTA and CDR2 FQGNSA. CDR3 loop: CASSPMGLFNEKLFF. The CDR3 DNA reads TGTGCCAGCAGCCCGATGGGACTGTTTAATGAAAAACTGTTTTTT.

A single count supports this clone. One end of the junction fails to match germline, which may point to a read error. The identical CDR3 is also encoded by other nucleotide sequences in the sample. The rearrangement links TRBV5-5 to TRBJ2-3, with a possible D match to TRBD2 (5 bases). The CDR3 runs to 15 residues. Germline V lookup: CDR1 SGHKS, CDR2 YYEKEE (reference sequence). The CDR3 nucleotides are TGTGCCAGCAGTTTGGACTCAACTAGCACAGATACGCAGTATTTT. Encoded protein: CASSLDSTSTDTQYF. Full variable domain (outside the CDR3, taken from reference TRBV5-5 and TRBJ2-3): DAGVTQSPTHLIKTRGQQVTLRCSPISGHKSVSWYQQVLGQGPQFIFQYYEKEERGRGNFPDRFSARQFPNYSSELNVNALLLGDSALYLCASSLDSTSTDTQYFGPGTRLTVL.

Worth noting for this clone: The same CDR3 is also encoded by other DNA sequences in this sample. The chain employs TRBV6-5 and TRBJ1-1; D possibly corresponds to TRBD1 (6 bases). CDR3 length: 13 amino acids. V dropped 5 bases and J dropped 1 base, with 8 bases sitting between them. In germline, CDR1 is MNHEY, CDR2 SVGAGI. Written as DNA, the CDR3 is TGTGCCAGCAGTCGCAGGGGGAACACTGAAGCTTTCTTT. It translates to CASSRRGNTEAFF.

The V call is TRBV2, the J call TRBJ1-4, with D perhaps TRBD1 (5 bases). Germline CDR1 and CDR2: SNHLY and FYNNEI. There are 12 residues in the CDR3. The CDR3 DNA reads TGTGCTTCGAAGCAGGGAGGTGAAAAACTGTTTTTT. Amino acids: CASKQGGEKLFF.

This clone showed up just once. This chain connects TRBV30 to TRBJ1-5; D not resolved. V was shortened by 3 bases and J by 4 bases, with 13 bases between the two germline ends. CDR1 GTSNPN and CDR2 SVGIG come from the germline V gene (reference sequence). CDR3 length equals 14 residues. CDR3 DNA sequence: TGTGCCTGGAGCGCTGGCCGGGATAATCAGCCCCAGCATTTT. Residues: CAWSAGRDNQPQHF.

The V and J genes are TRBV24-1 and TRBJ2-2; D call uncertain. Germline assignment: CDR1 KGHDR and CDR2 SFDVKD. The CDR3 totals 11 residues. With 2 bases removed from V and 6 bases from J, the gap between germline ends came to 0 bases. The CDR3 DNA reads TGTGCCACCAGTGATTCCGGGGAGCTGTTTTTT. As protein: CATSDSGELFF.

V usage is TRBV5-1 and J usage is TRBJ2-1, with D possibly being TRBD1 or TRBD2 (7 bases each). There are 19 residues in the CDR3. V lost 0 bases, J lost 2 bases, and 21 bases lay in between. Germline values: CDR1 SGHRS, CDR2 YFSETQ. The CDR3 region is CASSLAEQGLLAAYNEQFF. The CDR3 coding sequence is TGCGCCAGCAGCTTGGCTGAACAGGGGCTCCTAGCGGCCTACAATGAGCAGTTCTTC. Together with reference TRBV5-1 and TRBJ2-1, the CDR3 gives the full variable domain: KAGVTQTPRYLIKTRGQQVTLSCSPISGHRSVSWYQQTPGQGLQFLFEYFSETQRNKGNFPGRFSGRQFSNSRSEMNVSTLELGDSALYLCASSLAEQGLLAAYNEQFFGPGTRLTVL.

This clone is a singleton in its sample. The same CDR3 is also encoded by other DNA sequences in this sample. This chain's CDR3 is CASSLVDSLYNEQFF. DNA of the CDR3: TGTGCCAGCAGCTTAGTAGACTCGCTCTACAATGAGCAGTTCTTC. V usage is TRBV7-2 and J usage is TRBJ2-1, with D hard to call. CDR1 is SGHTA, CDR2 FQGNSA, per germline. Trimming left V 1 base short and J 3 bases short, with 10 bases between. The CDR3 contains 15 residues.

The chain joins TRBV6-5 to TRBJ1-5; tentatively, D is TRBD1 (6 bases). The CDR3 is 14 residues long. Deletions cut 4 bases from V and 3 bases from J, with 10 bases between. The germline V gene encodes CDR1 MNHEY and CDR2 SVGAGI. CDR3 in amino acids: CASSSGQYNQPQHF. DNA for the CDR3: TGTGCCAGCAGTTCCGGACAGTACAATCAGCCCCAGCATTTT.

The chain employs TRBV28 and TRBJ1-5; D unclear. Germline V lookup: CDR1 MDHEN, CDR2 SYDVKM. This CDR3 has 14 residues. Trimming shortened V by 1 base and J by 0 bases, and 4 bases separated the two germline ends. The CDR3 spells CASSLFSSNQPQHF. The DNA for the CDR3 is TGTGCCAGCAGTTTATTCAGTAGCAATCAGCCCCAGCATTTT.

V and J are TRBV27 and TRBJ2-1; 7 bases are shared with TRBD2. After removal of 6 bases from V and 6 bases from J, the junction contained 5 bases not matched to a gene. Germline V gives CDR1 MNHEY, CDR2 SMNVEV (reference sequence). The CDR3 has 13 amino acids. The CDR3 region is CASRVTSANEQFF. CDR3 nucleotide sequence: TGTGCCAGCAGGGTCACTAGCGCCAATGAGCAGTTCTTC.

The rearrangement links TRBV4-3 to TRBJ1-5, with D maybe TRBD1 (5 bases). This CDR3 is built from 14 residues. Trimming took off 0 bases at V and 10 bases at J, with 13 bases between the two ends. Germline V gives CDR1 LGHNA, CDR2 YSLEER. DNA for the CDR3: TGCGCCAGCAGCCAAGACCTTAGGGGAAACCCCCAGCATTTT. It specifies CASSQDLRGNPQHF.

In regard to this clone: Other DNA sequences in the sample encode the same CDR3. The chain recombines TRBV3-1 (or the pseudogene TRBV3-2) with TRBJ1-1, with 9 bases that match TRBD1. V was pared by 3 bases and J by 4 bases, with 6 bases of the junction left unmatched. Germline V CDR1 and CDR2: LGHDT, YNNKEL (reference sequence). The CDR3 is made up of 15 amino acids. Written as DNA, the CDR3 is TGTGCCAGCAGCCAGCGACAGGGGGGGGTCACTGAAGCTTTCTTT. Protein sequence: CASSQRQGGVTEAFF.

This clone was found a few times. CDR3 coding DNA: TGTGCCAGCAGCACTAGGGGTTCGAAGCCCCAGCATTTT. Its translation: CASSTRGSKPQHF. V and J are TRBV28 and TRBJ1-5; D perhaps matches TRBD1 (5 bases). Germline V gene lookup returns CDR1 MDHEN and CDR2 SYDVKM. The V and J ends lost 6 bases and 8 bases respectively, with 14 bases between them. The length of the CDR3 is 13 residues.

V usage is TRBV30 and J usage is TRBJ2-2; perhaps TRBD2 as D (6 bases). The CDR3 has 17 residues. Trimming cost V 4 bases and J 0 bases, with 18 bases left between them. Germline lookup yields CDR1 GTSNPN and CDR2 SVGIG (reference sequence). In nucleotides, the CDR3 is TGTGCCTGGACGGCCGAATGGGGGGATCCGAACACCGGGGAGCTGTTTTTT. Encoded protein: CAWTAEWGDPNTGELFF.

The gene calls are TRBV10-3 and TRBJ1-4, with 8 bases lining up with TRBD1. CDR1 and CDR2 (germline): ENHRY, SYGVKD. The CDR3 totals 13 residues. With 10 bases clipped from V and 8 bases from J, the junction kept 9 bases outside the gene matches. The CDR3 here is CATAGGAGEKLFF. The CDR3 DNA sequence: TGTGCCACCGCAGGGGGCGCCGGGGAAAAACTGTTTTTT.

The chain uses TRBV11-1 and TRBJ1-4; D perhaps matches TRBD1 (5 bases). Germline V CDR1 and CDR2: SGHAT, FQDESV (reference sequence). The CDR3 length is 15 residues. V gave up 2 bases and J gave up 0 bases, with 7 bases separating them. The CDR3 DNA reads as TGTGCCAGCAGCTTACCGGGGGCAACTAATGAAAAACTGTTTTTT. As protein: CASSLPGATNEKLFF.

V usage is TRBV9 and J usage is TRBJ1-1; no definite D call. Trimming shortened V by 1 base and J by 0 bases, and 4 bases separated the two germline ends. This CDR3 is 13 amino acids long. Germline values: CDR1 SGDLS, CDR2 YYNGEE. The CDR3 sequence is CASSVYLNTEAFF. In DNA, the CDR3 is TGTGCCAGCAGCGTATATTTGAACACTGAAGCTTTCTTT.